Listed below are T cell receptor beta chains from one sample, sequenced in a study of CD8 T cells in ankylosing spondylitis. One entry per CDR3 protein results from TCRdb running MiXCR on the 5' RACE reads. This sample carries 800,000 to 900,000 distinct CDR3 sequences, about 10% of them seen once, and the ten largest clones take less than 0.65%. Input material: blood, either unsorted or a sorted T cell fraction (not recorded which). The receptors were sampled from a male donor with ankylosing spondylitis. Both conserved end residues are part of each CDR3. A D gene is named only where the DNA matches it firmly. Size tells how often a clone was seen (once, few, many) or the class of an expanded clone, and some rows leave it out.

V	size	J	D	CDR3
TRBV28	few	TRBJ1-2	TRBD1	CASQEQGAIVYGYTF
TRBV9	few	TRBJ1-1	-	CASSLIDFGGEAFF
TRBV4-2	-	TRBJ1-6	-	CASSQDALTPLHF
TRBV20-1	-	TRBJ2-3	-	CSARDLRDPTDTQYF
TRBV6-6	-	TRBJ2-3	-	CASILPGTDTQYF
TRBV20-1	-	TRBJ2-7	-	CSFGSSYEQYF
TRBV20-1	-	TRBJ2-3	TRBD2	CSARVVGLAATQYF
TRBV20-1	-	TRBJ2-4	-	CSARVSTLAKNIQYF
TRBV20-1	few	TRBJ2-3	-	CSARAYGNTDTQYF
TRBV20-1	few	TRBJ2-7	TRBD2	CSASGRNEQYF
TRBV6-2/TRBV6-3	many	TRBJ2-7	-	CASTRVGQPAYEQYF
TRBV10-3	-	TRBJ1-2	TRBD1	CAISPGRDSLLYGYTF
TRBV12-3/TRBV12-4	many	TRBJ2-1	TRBD2	CASSLLLAGVDEQFF
TRBV6-5	few	TRBJ2-3	-	CASSYSYRSLTDTQYF
TRBV7-2	-	TRBJ1-6	-	CASTRLSLNSPLHF
TRBV7-9	few	TRBJ1-2	-	CASSSPPNYGYTF
TRBV5-1	few	TRBJ1-5	-	CASSLGGVSNQPQHF
TRBV9	few	TRBJ2-3	TRBD2	CASSSRGLADRTDTQYF
TRBV2	-	TRBJ2-7	-	CASSGTQSSYEQYF
TRBV12-3/TRBV12-4	few	TRBJ2-7	TRBD1	CASSPAGTGSSYEQYF
TRBV7-8	-	TRBJ1-3	-	CASSQAGHGNTIYF
TRBV20-1	few	TRBJ2-3	-	CSAGMDGNTQYF
TRBV7-2	few	TRBJ1-1	-	CASSARTLGVAFF
TRBV18	-	TRBJ2-5	-	CASSPPDSGRQETQYF
TRBV5-1	-	TRBJ2-1	TRBD2	CASSSGVTSGSDEQFF
TRBV15	many	TRBJ2-3	-	CATSRDRGDTQYF
TRBV5-1	many	TRBJ2-7	-	CASSLEGHEQYF
TRBV6-1	-	TRBJ1-4	-	CASSPFQKEKLFF
TRBV12-3/TRBV12-4	-	TRBJ2-5	-	CASSLGATPYF